This TCR beta chain was found in a study of cytotoxic CD8 clonotypes in ibrutinib-treated CLL (dated by TCRdb to the early 2020s). In terms of the full investigation: In this cohort, around 15 patients were treatment-naive and ten to eleven were relapsed/refractory, while 17 to 18 had unmutated IGHV. Partial responses were observed in 24 patients and complete responses in 2; after a median follow-up of 68 months, remission was maintained in roughly 14 patients and progression was observed in about twelve. Cryopreserved peripheral blood mononuclear cells were collected before treatment, at response, and at either disease progression or sustained remission. Samples at response were collected after a median of about twelve months of treatment, with a range of 6 to 36 months. Of the 85 to 90 participants in the trial, about 25 had longitudinal samples available. An average of about 260,000 productive templates and 94,082 productive rearrangements was obtained per sample. Every sample from remission and from progressive disease was obtained while the patients were still on ibrutinib. Overall results and qualifications from the work: Lymph node repertoires were not examined, and the timing of sampling was not matched between patients in sustained remission and those whose disease progressed. At baseline, clonality was higher than in age-matched healthy donors and showed a strong correlation with circulating CD8+ T-cell counts. An increase in clonality was observed at ibrutinib response, with clonality remaining stable during sustained remission and falling back toward baseline at progression. Public clonotypes were rare and either shrank or stayed stable during treatment, and the rise in clonality at ibrutinib response reflected expansion of private clonotypes.

For TCR beta library preparation, approximately 1.9 micrograms of genomic DNA was extracted from cryopreserved PBMCs. Longitudinal blood samples from CLL patients on ibrutinib monotherapy underwent high-throughput TCR beta sequencing. The patients took part in an open-label, single-center phase 2 trial of ibrutinib monotherapy. As concerns this clone: Its antigen target is currently unknown. Germline and junction disagree at one end, which may indicate a read error.

The goal of deep resolution MiSeq sequencing was a depth between 1 in 1 million and 1 in 200,000 T cells, and coverage averaged 10x per clonotype. TCR beta libraries were generated with the immunoSEQ hsTCRB Kit. The original methods were these. Data were analyzed with ImmunoSEQ Data Assistant and ImmunoSEQ Analyzer, with V, D and J genes assigned per IMGT definitions. Clonality was computed as one minus normalized Shannon entropy of productive rearrangement frequencies, ranging from 0 to 1. Only overrepresented clonotypes making up at least 0.05% of each patient's repertoire were included in the public clonotype analysis. More than ten age-matched healthy donor repertoires from immuneACCESS were used as controls for clonality. The immuneACCESS repertoire file appears here via TCRdb, limited to in-frame rearrangements. These files lack a portion of the clones; in checked studies, under half of the deficit traces to unresolved V genes, and the cause of the others is not known. V and J calls and clone size are as listed in that table; D and trimming were resolved from the DNA. This sample gives approximately 340,000 clones in total; under 70% of them show up just once. Around 6.6% of the sample comes from the top ten.

The CDR3 holds 13 amino acids from the cysteine to the phenylalanine. The retained sequence is limited to the CDR3, 39 bases, with the frame set at the first base. CDR1 and CDR2 were assigned from the germline V gene as LGHNA and YNFKEQ. This sequence uses TRBV4-2 and TRBJ2-5; TRBD2 aligns with 10 central bases. The TCR was taken from a human donor with chronic lymphocytic leukemia. The sample consisted of PBMCs, taken after 36 months of ibrutinib treatment. The DNA reads TGTGCCAGCAGTCAAGCGGGGGGGGAGACCCAGTACTTC. Its amino acids are CASSQAGGETQYF.